This T cell receptor beta chain appears in the sequencing data of a study of a mutant IDH1 vaccine in newly diagnosed glioma. Measured with immunoSEQ multiplex PCR; TCRdb has only the in-frame clones, and not every one. The table lists approximately 56,000 clones, 75% of them singletons, with 5.3% in the top ten. The CDR3 is 14 amino acids. Deletions cut 4 bases from V and 4 bases from J, with 12 bases between. Germline V gene sequence: CDR1 SGHNT, CDR2 YYREEE (reference sequence). This clone was recorded once. What it binds is unknown. Time point given: week 47, end of study. Vaccinated patients received 300 ug of mutant IDH1 20-mer peptide per dose, with topical imiquimod. Study-wide results and limits: Overall, around 94% of patients had vaccine-induced immune responses.

This TCR was recovered from a man aged 45-65 years with glioma. V gene TRBV5-4 combines with J gene TRBJ2-1, with D tentatively TRBD1 or TRBD2 (7 bases each). The sequenced sample was PBMCs, obtained from a glioma patient whose treatment included an IDH1 peptide vaccine. The CDR3 region has the DNA TGTGCCAGCAGCGGGAGGGACAGTTACAATGAGCAGTTCTTC. Its protein is CASSGRDSYNEQFF.